This T cell receptor (beta chain) came from a study of T cells in Graves' hyperthyroidism and ophthalmopathy. TCR beta CDR3 regions were amplified from RNA transcripts. The HTBI primer set drove a first-round RT-PCR of the TCR CDR3. TCRdb re-derived calls from the multiplex PCR reads in MiXCR, one entry per CDR3 protein. The data show about 300,000 distinct CDR3 sequences, less than 20% seen once. Each ophthalmopathy patient scored at least 3 on the Clinical Activity Score and at least 4 on NOSPECS grade, with duration under 3 months. Per germline, CDR1 MNHEY and CDR2 SVGEGT. V was pared by 0 bases and J by 5 bases, with 5 bases of the junction left unmatched. The CDR3 totals 17 residues. Study conclusions and caveats: Most clonotypes that expanded in the thyroid above 0.001 also showed up in blood.

Worth noting for this clonotype: Antigen: not known.

The chain uses TRBV6-2 or TRBV6-3 and TRBJ1-6, with 9 bases matching TRBD1. Specimen: blood. The clonotype originates from a middle-aged man with Graves' ophthalmopathy. In DNA, the CDR3 is TGTGCCAGCAGTTACTCTTCGGGACAGGGTCATAATTCACCCCTCCACTTT. Translated, it gives CASSYSSGQGHNSPLHF.